These T cell receptor beta chains were read from a single sample in a study of blood T cell repertoires in COVID-19. Assay used: immunoSEQ multiplex PCR; TCRdb lists only in-frame clones, some missing. This table holds around 70,000 clones, about 88% found once. The specimen was peripheral blood. The receptors come from a human donor in a cohort sampled during active COVID-19. Each CDR3 is given with its conserved first and last residue. Each record gives: V gene, clone size, D gene, J gene, CDR3 protein, CDR3 DNA. D genes are given only for firm matches. Some rows mark clone size as missing; the rest say once, few, many or name a class of expanded clone.

>TRBV2|NA|NA|TRBJ1-5
CASSELRGNNQPQHF
TGTGCCAGCAGCGAACTACGGGGAAACAATCAGCCCCAGCATTTT
>TRBV27|NA|TRBD2|TRBJ2-2
CASSFSGTGGGELFF
TGTGCCAGCAGTTTTAGCGGGACTGGCGGCGGGGAGCTGTTTTTT
>TRBV6-2/TRBV6-3|NA|TRBD2|TRBJ2-7
CASSALAAAEYEQYF
TGTGCCAGCAGCGCACTAGCGGCCGCTGAATACGAGCAGTACTTC
>TRBV18|NA|TRBD2|TRBJ2-1
CASSPPGGDEQFF
TGTGCCAGCTCACCACCGGGAGGGGACGAGCAGTTCTTC
>TRBV14|NA|TRBD2|TRBJ2-5
CASSQTSGYQETQYF
TGTGCCAGCAGCCAAACTAGCGGATACCAAGAGACCCAGTACTTC
>TRBV14|NA|NA|TRBJ2-5
CASSQVTSGPEPQYF
TGTGCCAGCAGCCAAGTTACCAGCGGGCCCGAACCCCAGTACTTC
>TRBV2|NA|NA|TRBJ2-2
CASEGSPRFTGELFF
TGTGCCAGCGAGGGAAGCCCCCGGTTCACCGGGGAGCTGTTTTTT
>TRBV5-6|NA|NA|TRBJ1-6
CASSAAGISSYNSPLHF
TGTGCCAGCAGCGCCGCGGGGATTAGCTCCTATAATTCACCCCTCCACTTT
>TRBV4-3|NA|NA|TRBJ2-1
CASSQESVGGAGNEQFF
TGCGCCAGCAGCCAAGAAAGCGTAGGGGGTGCTGGGAATGAGCAGTTCTTC
>TRBV30|NA|TRBD1|TRBJ2-1
CASQGARYNEQFF
TGTGCTTCTCAGGGGGCGCGTTACAATGAGCAGTTCTTC
>TRBV27|NA|TRBD1|TRBJ1-2
CASSLTGVQRGYTF
TGTGCCAGCAGTCTCACAGGGGTGCAAAGGGGCTACACCTTC
>TRBV19|NA|NA|TRBJ2-1
CASSSPLGDPSSYNEQFF
TGTGCCAGTAGCTCCCCTCTAGGAGACCCAAGCTCCTACAATGAGCAGTTCTTC
>TRBV5-6|NA|NA|TRBJ2-5
CASFRVRETQYF
TGTGCCAGCTTCAGGGTTCGGGAGACCCAGTACTTC
>TRBV2|NA|TRBD2|TRBJ2-5
CASKGLAGTETQYF
TGTGCCAGCAAGGGGCTAGCGGGAACAGAGACCCAGTACTTC
>TRBV6-1|NA|TRBD1|TRBJ2-3
CASSVPGTGYTDTQYF
TGTGCCAGCAGTGTACCCGGGACAGGCTACACAGATACGCAGTATTTT
>TRBV4-1|NA|NA|TRBJ1-5
CASSPIKGDYQPQHF
TGCGCCAGCAGCCCCATTAAAGGGGACTATCAGCCCCAGCATTTT
>TRBV6-2/TRBV6-3|NA|NA|TRBJ2-6
CASSYHRVRANVLTF
TGTGCCAGCAGCTATCACAGGGTGAGGGCCAACGTCCTGACTTTC
>TRBV27|NA|TRBD1|TRBJ2-7
CASSLSRGPSYEQYF
TGTGCCAGCAGTTTATCCAGGGGGCCCTCCTACGAGCAGTACTTC
>TRBV2|NA|NA|TRBJ2-5
CASRVGGETQYF
TGTGCCAGCCGGGTGGGGGGAGAGACCCAGTACTTC
>TRBV11-2|once|NA|TRBJ1-5
CASRAGSGPQHF
TGTGCCAGCAGAGCAGGGTCAGGGCCCCAGCATTTT
>TRBV7-2|NA|TRBD1|TRBJ2-7
CASSLRTGDEQYF
TGTGCCAGCAGCTTAAGGACAGGTGACGAGCAGTACTTC
>TRBV28|once|NA|TRBJ2-2
CASSSNRVSTGELFF
TGTGCCAGCAGTTCCAACAGGGTCTCGACCGGGGAGCTGTTTTTT
>TRBV4-3|once|TRBD2|TRBJ2-1
CASSQVPPSGEGNEQFF
TGCGCCAGCAGCCAAGTCCCCCCTAGCGGAGAGGGGAATGAGCAGTTCTTC
>TRBV4-1|NA|NA|TRBJ2-3
CASSQDNRERDTQYF
TGCGCCAGCAGCCAAGATAATCGGGAGAGAGATACGCAGTATTTT
>TRBV7-9|few|NA|TRBJ1-5
CATSLGDNQPQHF
TGTGCCACCTCCCTAGGGGACAATCAGCCCCAGCATTTT
>TRBV29-1|NA|NA|TRBJ2-3
CSVERQQTQYF
TGCAGCGTTGAAAGACAACAAACGCAGTATTTT
>TRBV28|NA|TRBD1|TRBJ1-2
CASREGTDIYGYTF
TGTGCCAGCAGGGAAGGGACAGACATCTATGGCTACACCTTC
>TRBV19|few|NA|TRBJ1-1
CASSQAGAPDF
TGTGCCAGTAGTCAGGCTGGGGCACCCGATTTT
>TRBV2|NA|TRBD2|TRBJ2-1
CASTLNSGLAGGGQFF
TGTGCCAGCACCTTAAATTCGGGACTAGCGGGAGGGGGGCAGTTCTTC
>TRBV7-2|NA|TRBD1|TRBJ1-1
CASSSTGRITEAFF
TGTGCCAGCAGCTCGACAGGGAGGATAACTGAAGCTTTCTTT
>TRBV5-6|NA|TRBD2|TRBJ2-7
CASSSRLARPYEQYF
TGTGCCAGCAGCTCAAGACTAGCCCGCCCCTACGAGCAGTACTTC
>TRBV29-1|few|TRBD2|TRBJ2-1
CSVEDGLAGVDEQFF
TGCAGCGTTGAAGACGGACTAGCGGGAGTGGATGAGCAGTTCTTC
>TRBV7-6|NA|NA|TRBJ2-5
CASSLNAAGQQETQYF
TGTGCCAGCAGCTTAAATGCGGCCGGTCAACAAGAGACCCAGTACTTC
>TRBV7-8|NA|TRBD2|TRBJ2-1
CASSREGLAGAGEQFF
TGTGCCAGCAGCCGAGAAGGACTAGCGGGAGCAGGGGAGCAGTTCTTC
>TRBV7-9|NA|TRBD2|TRBJ2-1
CASSSPGREYNEQFF
TGTGCCAGCAGCTCTCCCGGGCGGGAGTACAATGAGCAGTTCTTC
>TRBV6-5|NA|TRBD1|TRBJ1-4
CASRQGAGNEKLFF
TGTGCCAGCAGGCAGGGGGCCGGTAATGAAAAACTGTTTTTT
>TRBV6-6|NA|TRBD1|TRBJ1-6
CASSYSDRGYNSPLHF
TGTGCCAGCAGTTACTCCGACAGGGGGTATAATTCACCCCTCCACTTT
>TRBV11-2|NA|NA|TRBJ1-1
CASSLAGMNTEAFF
TGTGCCAGCTCCCTTGCGGGGATGAACACTGAAGCTTTCTTT
>TRBV28|NA|TRBD1|TRBJ1-2
CASSRGGTGKGGYTF
TGTGCCAGCAGTAGGGGGGGGACAGGGAAGGGAGGCTACACCTTC
>TRBV6-2/TRBV6-3|NA|TRBD2|TRBJ2-7
CASSRSTPRGRGGSRVLKEQYF
TGTGCCAGCAGCCGTAGTACGCCTCGCGGGAGGGGGGGGTCGAGGGTACTTAAAGAGCAGTACTTC
>TRBV7-2|NA|NA|TRBJ2-6
CASSAAAGPGANVLTF
TGTGCCAGCAGCGCCGCGGCGGGGCCTGGGGCCAACGTCCTGACTTTC
>TRBV29-1|NA|NA|TRBJ2-3
CSVEPNTDTQYF
TGCAGCGTCGAACCTAACACAGATACGCAGTATTTT